The subject of this entry is one T cell receptor beta chain. Antigen: not known. Other DNA sequences in this specimen translate into the identical CDR3. The record originates from a study of Ad26.COV2.S vaccination and SARS-CoV-2 variants. Study in general: Intramuscular Ad26.COV2.S doses were given once or twice, 56 days apart.

V shed 0 bases and J shed 4 bases, with 9 bases lying between them. The germline CDR1 and CDR2 sequences are SGHTA and FQGNSA. The CDR3 totals 15 residues. The treatment: about 20 received Ad26.COV2.S at low or high dose, single or two shots; 5 received placebo; per-sample allocation not given. The study sampled participants on day 63 after the first vaccine or placebo injection. The repertoire was sequenced with immunoSEQ multiplex PCR; TCRdb's copy has only in-frame clones and lacks some. The sample holds around 340,000 clones, 75% to 90% seen once. Overall study results and limits: Participants in the vaccine arm had higher spike-specific TCR breadth; placebo recipients had lower. Placebo and vaccine recipients had non-spike TCR breadth that was similar.

The sequenced sample was peripheral blood, obtained in a trial of Ad26.COV2.S vaccine versus placebo. This chain uses TRBV7-2 with TRBJ2-2, with D perhaps given as TRBD1 or TRBD2 (6 bases each). This sequence originates from a person between 18 and 65 years old who received the Ad26.COV2.S COVID-19 vaccine or a placebo. The CDR3 DNA reads TGTGCCAGCAGCTTAGCGGGGGGCAGCACCGGGGAGCTGTTTTTT. It encodes CASSLAGGSTGELFF.